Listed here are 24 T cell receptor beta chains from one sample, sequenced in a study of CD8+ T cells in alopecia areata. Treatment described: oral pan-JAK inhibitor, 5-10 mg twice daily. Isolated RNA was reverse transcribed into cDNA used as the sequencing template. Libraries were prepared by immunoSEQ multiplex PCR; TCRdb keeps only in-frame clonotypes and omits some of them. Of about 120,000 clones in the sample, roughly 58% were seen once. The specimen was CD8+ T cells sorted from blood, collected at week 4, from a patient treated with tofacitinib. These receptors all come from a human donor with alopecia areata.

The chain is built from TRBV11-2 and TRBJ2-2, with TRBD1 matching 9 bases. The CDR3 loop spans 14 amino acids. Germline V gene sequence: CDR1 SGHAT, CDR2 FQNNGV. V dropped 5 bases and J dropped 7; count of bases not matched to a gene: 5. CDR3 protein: CASSPGQGIGELFF. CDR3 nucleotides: TGTGCCAGCAGCCCGGGACAGGGAATCGGGGAGCTGTTTTTT.

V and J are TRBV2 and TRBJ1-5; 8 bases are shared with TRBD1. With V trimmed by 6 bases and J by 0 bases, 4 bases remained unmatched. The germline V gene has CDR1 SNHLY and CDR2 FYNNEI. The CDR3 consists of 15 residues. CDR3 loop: CASRGDRHSNQPQHF. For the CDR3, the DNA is TGTGCCAGCAGGGGGGACAGGCATAGCAATCAGCCCCAGCATTTT.

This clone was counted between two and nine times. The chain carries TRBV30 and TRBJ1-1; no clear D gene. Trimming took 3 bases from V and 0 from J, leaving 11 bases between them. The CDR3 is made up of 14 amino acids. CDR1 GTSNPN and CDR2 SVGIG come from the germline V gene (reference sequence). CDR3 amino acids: CAWSTGVVNTEAFF. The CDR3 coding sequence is TGTGCCTGGAGCACGGGAGTCGTGAACACTGAAGCTTTCTTT.

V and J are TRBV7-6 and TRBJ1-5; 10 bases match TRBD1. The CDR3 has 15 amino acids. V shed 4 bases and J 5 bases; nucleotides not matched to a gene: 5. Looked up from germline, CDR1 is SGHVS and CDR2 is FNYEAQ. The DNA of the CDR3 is TGTGCCAGCAGCTACGGGACAGGGGAGGATCAGCCCCAGCATTTT. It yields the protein CASSYGTGEDQPQHF.

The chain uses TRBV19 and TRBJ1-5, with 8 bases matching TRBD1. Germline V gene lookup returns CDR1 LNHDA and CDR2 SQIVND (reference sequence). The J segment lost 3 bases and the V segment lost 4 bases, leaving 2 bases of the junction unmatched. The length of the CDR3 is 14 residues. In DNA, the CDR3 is TGTGCCAGTAGTAGGGACAGGATCAATCAGCCCCAGCATTTT. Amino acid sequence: CASSRDRINQPQHF.

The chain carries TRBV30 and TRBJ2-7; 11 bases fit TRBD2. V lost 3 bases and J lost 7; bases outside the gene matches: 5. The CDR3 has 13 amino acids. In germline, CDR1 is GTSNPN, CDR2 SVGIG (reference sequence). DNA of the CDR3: TGTGCCTGGAGACTAGCGGGGGTAGGGGAGCAGTACTTC. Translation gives CAWRLAGVGEQYF.

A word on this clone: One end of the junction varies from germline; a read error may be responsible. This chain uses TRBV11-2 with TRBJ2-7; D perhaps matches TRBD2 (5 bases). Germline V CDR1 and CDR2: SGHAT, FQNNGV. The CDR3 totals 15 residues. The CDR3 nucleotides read TGCGCCAGCAGCCCCTCCGTGGGGAGCTCCTACGAGCAGTACTTC. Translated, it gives CASSPSVGSSYEQYF.

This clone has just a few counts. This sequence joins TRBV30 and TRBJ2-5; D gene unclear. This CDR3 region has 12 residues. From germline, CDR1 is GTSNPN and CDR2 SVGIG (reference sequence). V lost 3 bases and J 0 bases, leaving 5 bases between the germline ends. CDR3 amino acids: CAWREYQETQYF. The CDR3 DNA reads TGTGCCTGGAGGGAGTACCAAGAGACCCAGTACTTC.

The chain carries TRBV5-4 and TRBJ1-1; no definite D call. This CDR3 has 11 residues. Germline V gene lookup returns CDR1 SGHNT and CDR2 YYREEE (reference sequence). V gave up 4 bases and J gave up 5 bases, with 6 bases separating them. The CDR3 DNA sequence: TGTGCCAGCAGCGATGTAACTGAAGCTTTCTTT. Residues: CASSDVTEAFF.

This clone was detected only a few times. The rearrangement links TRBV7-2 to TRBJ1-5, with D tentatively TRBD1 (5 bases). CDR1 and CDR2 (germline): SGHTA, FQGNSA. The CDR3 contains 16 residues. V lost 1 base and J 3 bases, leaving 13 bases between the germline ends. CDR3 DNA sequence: TGTGCCAGCAGCTTAGAAGTAGGGGCCTTCAATCAGCCCCAGCATTTT. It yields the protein CASSLEVGAFNQPQHF. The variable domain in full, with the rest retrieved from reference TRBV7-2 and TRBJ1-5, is GAGVSQSPSNKVTEKGKDVELRCDPISGHTALYWYRQSLGQGLEFLIYFQGNSAPDKSGLPSDRFSAERTGGSVSTLTIQRTQQEDSAVYLCASSLEVGAFNQPQHFGDGTRLSIL.

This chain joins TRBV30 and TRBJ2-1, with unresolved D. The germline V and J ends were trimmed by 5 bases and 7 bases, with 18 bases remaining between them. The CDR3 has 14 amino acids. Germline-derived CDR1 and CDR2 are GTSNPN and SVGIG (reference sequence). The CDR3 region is CAWDVGPGWNEQFF. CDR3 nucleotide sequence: TGTGCCTGGGACGTGGGCCCCGGTTGGAATGAGCAGTTCTTC.

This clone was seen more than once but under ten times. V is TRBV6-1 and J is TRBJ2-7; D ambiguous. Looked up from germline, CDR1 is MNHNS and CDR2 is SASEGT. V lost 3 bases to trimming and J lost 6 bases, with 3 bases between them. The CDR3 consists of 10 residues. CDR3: CASSDREQYF. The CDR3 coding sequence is TGTGCCAGCAGTGACCGCGAGCAGTACTTC.

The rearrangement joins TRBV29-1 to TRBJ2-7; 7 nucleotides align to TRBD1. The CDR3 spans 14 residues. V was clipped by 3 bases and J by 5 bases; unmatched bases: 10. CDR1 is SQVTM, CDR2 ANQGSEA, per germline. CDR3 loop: CSVEARQGVDEQYF. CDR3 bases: TGCAGCGTTGAGGCCCGGCAGGGGGTGGACGAGCAGTACTTC.

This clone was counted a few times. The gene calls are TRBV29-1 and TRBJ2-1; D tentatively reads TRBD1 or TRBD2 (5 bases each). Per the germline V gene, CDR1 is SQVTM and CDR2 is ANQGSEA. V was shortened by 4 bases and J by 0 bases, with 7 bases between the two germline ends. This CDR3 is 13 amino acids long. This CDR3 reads CSVGGYSYNEQFF. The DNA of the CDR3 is TGCAGCGTTGGGGGGTACTCCTACAATGAGCAGTTCTTC.

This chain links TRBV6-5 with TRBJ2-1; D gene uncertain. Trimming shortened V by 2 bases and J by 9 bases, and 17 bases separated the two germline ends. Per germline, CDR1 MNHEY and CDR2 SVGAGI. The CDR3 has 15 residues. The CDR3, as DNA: TGTGCCAGCAGTTACCATCCTACATCCAAGGGTGAGCAGTTCTTC. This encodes CASSYHPTSKGEQFF.

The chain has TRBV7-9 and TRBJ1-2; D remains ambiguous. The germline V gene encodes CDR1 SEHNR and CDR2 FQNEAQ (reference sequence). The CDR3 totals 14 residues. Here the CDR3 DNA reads TGTGCTACAGCAGCCCAACCGCAGTACTATGGCTACACCTTC. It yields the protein CATAAQPQYYGYTF.

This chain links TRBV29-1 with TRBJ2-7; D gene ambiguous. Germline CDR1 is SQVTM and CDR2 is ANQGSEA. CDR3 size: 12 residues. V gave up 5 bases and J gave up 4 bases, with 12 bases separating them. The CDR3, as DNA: TGCAGCGTTACGGACGGTTCATACGAGCAGTACTTC. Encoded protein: CSVTDGSYEQYF.

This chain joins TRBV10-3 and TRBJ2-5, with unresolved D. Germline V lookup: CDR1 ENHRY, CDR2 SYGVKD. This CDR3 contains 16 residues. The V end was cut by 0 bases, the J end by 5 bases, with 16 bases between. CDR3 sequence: CAISESVGDVSETQYF. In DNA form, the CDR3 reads TGTGCCATCAGTGAGTCGGTCGGAGACGTCTCGGAGACCCAGTACTTC.

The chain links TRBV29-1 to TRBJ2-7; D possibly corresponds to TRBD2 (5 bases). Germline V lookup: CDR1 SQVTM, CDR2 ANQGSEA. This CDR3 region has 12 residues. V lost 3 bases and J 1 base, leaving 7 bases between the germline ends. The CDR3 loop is CSVDPGSYEQYF. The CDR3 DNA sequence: TGCAGCGTTGATCCGGGGTCCTACGAGCAGTACTTC.

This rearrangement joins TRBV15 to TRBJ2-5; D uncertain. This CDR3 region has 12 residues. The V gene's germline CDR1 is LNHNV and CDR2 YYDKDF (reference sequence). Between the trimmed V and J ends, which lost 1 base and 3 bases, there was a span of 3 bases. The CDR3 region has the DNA TGTGCCACCAGCAGAGGGAAAGAGACCCAGTACTTC. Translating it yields CATSRGKETQYF. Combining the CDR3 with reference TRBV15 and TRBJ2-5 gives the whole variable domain DAMVIQNPRYQVTQFGKPVTLSCSQTLNHNVMYWYQQKSSQAPKLLFHYYDKDFNNEADTPDNFQSRRPNTSFCFLDIRSPGLGDTAMYLCATSRGKETQYFGPGTRLLVL.

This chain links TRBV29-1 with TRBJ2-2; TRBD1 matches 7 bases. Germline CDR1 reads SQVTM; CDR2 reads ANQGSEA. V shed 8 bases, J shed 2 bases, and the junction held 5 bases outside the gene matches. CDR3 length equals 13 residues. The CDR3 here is CSSTGVNTGELFF. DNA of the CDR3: TGCAGCTCCACAGGGGTCAACACCGGGGAGCTGTTTTTT.

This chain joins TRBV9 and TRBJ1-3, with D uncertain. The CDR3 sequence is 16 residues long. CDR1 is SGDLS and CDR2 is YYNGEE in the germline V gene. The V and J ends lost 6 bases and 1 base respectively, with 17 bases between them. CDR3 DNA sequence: TGTGCCAGCACCGAGGGTGGCGGAGGGTCTGGAAACACCATATATTTT. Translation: CASTEGGGGSGNTIYF.

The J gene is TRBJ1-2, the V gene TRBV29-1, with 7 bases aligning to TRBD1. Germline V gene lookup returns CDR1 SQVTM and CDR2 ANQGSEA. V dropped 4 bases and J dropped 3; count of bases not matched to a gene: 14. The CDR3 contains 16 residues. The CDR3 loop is CSVVGTDLFADYGYTF. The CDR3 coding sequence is TGCAGCGTTGTTGGGACAGACCTCTTTGCGGACTATGGCTACACCTTC.

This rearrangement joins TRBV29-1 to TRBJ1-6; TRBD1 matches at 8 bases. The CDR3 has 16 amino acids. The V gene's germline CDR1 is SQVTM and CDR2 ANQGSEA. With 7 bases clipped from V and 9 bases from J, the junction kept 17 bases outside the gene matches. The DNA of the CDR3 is TGCAGCGCTCGTGGACAGGGAACTGAGTTTAGTTCACCCCTCCACTTT. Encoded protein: CSARGQGTEFSSPLHF.